This T cell receptor (beta chain) was profiled in a study of T cell repertoires in cytomegalovirus infection. About the research overall: It was the public TCR beta signatures that indicated both CMV infection and matching HLA type.

The table lists this clonotype with many counts. The antigen remains unidentified. One entry per CDR3 protein results from TCRdb running MiXCR on the reads. Of around 300,000 distinct CDR3 sequences in the sample, over 7.5% are singletons; the top ten hold approximately 4.7%. The study, taken as a whole, reports: Of the TCR beta families, the public ones yielded a cumulative frequency that identified carriers of CMV plus the relevant HLA. Ex vivo responses were dominated by HLA-C-restricted CMV-specific TCR beta clonotypes.

Germline V gene sequence: CDR1 MDHEN, CDR2 SYDVKM. Trimming took 4 bases from V and 4 from J; bases not matched to a gene: 5. The CDR3 spans 15 residues. The chain employs TRBV28 and TRBJ1-5; the match to TRBD1 covers 9 bases. The sequencing input was PBMCs. The sequence derives from a human donor in good health (CMV status not recorded). Some clones in this sample may be carry-over from other donors' samples. This CDR3 reads CASSSDRGPNQPQHF. The CDR3 DNA is TGTGCCAGCAGTTCGGACAGGGGACCTAATCAGCCCCAGCATTTT.